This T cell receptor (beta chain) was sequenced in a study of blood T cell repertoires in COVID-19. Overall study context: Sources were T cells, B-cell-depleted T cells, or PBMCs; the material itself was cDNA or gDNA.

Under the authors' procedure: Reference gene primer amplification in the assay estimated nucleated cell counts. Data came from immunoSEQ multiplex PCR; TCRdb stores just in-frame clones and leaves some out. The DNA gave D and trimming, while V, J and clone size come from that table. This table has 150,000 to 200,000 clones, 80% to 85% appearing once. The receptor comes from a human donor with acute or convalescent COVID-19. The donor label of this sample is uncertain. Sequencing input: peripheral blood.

The CDR3 spells CASSDVSQGRRGYTF. In DNA form, the CDR3 reads TGTGCCAGCAGTGACGTGTCTCAGGGGCGTAGAGGCTACACCTTC. The rearrangement uses TRBV2 and TRBJ1-2; the D gene is possibly TRBD1 (6 bases). This CDR3 is built from 15 residues. The germline CDR1 and CDR2 sequences are SNHLY and FYNNEI. Deletions cut 3 bases from V and 8 bases from J, with 19 bases between.